This section outlines one T cell receptor beta chain sequence together with its context. The sample comes from a study of radiotherapy plus CTLA-4 blockade in lung cancer. V was shortened by 4 bases and J by 0 bases, with 14 bases between the two germline ends. The CDR3 runs to 16 residues. The germline V gene encodes CDR1 SGHAT and CDR2 FQNNGV. The repertoire was sequenced with immunoSEQ multiplex PCR; TCRdb's copy has only in-frame clones and lacks some. The sample lists tens of thousands of clones; around 76% were seen once. J is TRBJ2-3 and V is TRBV11-2; D possibly corresponds to TRBD2 (7 bases). The material sequenced was peripheral blood, taken from a patient treated with radiotherapy plus ipilimumab. This receptor was identified in a human donor with non-small cell lung cancer who had a complete response to radiotherapy plus ipilimumab. CDR3 loop: CASSSPGGQSTDTQYF. The CDR3 DNA reads as TGTGCCAGCAGCTCTCCGGGGGGCCAGAGCACAGATACGCAGTATTTT.